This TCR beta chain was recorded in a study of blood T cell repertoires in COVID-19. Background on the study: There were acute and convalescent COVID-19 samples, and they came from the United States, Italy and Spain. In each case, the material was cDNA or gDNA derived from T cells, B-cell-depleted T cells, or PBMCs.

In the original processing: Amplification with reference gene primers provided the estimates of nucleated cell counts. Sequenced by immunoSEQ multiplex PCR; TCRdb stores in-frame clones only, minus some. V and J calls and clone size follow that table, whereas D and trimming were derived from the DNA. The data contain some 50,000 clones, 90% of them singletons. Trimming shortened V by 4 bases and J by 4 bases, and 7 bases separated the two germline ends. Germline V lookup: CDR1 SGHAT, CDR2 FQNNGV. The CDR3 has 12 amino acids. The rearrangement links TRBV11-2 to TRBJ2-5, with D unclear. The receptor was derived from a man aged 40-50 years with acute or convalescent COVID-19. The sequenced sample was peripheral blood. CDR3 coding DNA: TGTGCCAGCAGCTCTATGAGAGAGACCCAGTACTTC. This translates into CASSSMRETQYF.